This record looks at one TCR beta chain sequence and its context. TCRdb's copy holds only in-frame clones and misses some; the assay was immunoSEQ multiplex PCR. The sample lists tens of thousands of clones, 85% to 90% occurring once. These data belong to a study of OX40 agonist ivuxolimab in advanced cancers. This specimen was CD4+ or CD8+ T cells sorted from blood, taken in a trial of the OX40 agonist ivuxolimab. This clonotype originated in an adult with an advanced solid tumor such as melanoma, head and neck, liver or kidney cancer.

The CDR3 reads CASSGTGSSYNEQFF. The CDR3 nucleotides read TGTGCCAGCAGCGGAACAGGGAGCTCCTACAATGAGCAGTTCTTC. The chain recombines TRBV7-9 with TRBJ2-1, with D tentatively TRBD1 (6 bases). CDR3 length: 15 residues. The V end lost 5 bases, the J end lost 0 bases, and 11 bases lay between the germline ends. The V gene's germline CDR1 is SEHNR and CDR2 FQNEAQ (reference sequence).